Presented here are 5 T cell receptor beta chains from one specimen sequenced in a study of T cell changes during pregnancy in multiple sclerosis. The repertoire was sequenced with immunoSEQ multiplex PCR; TCRdb's copy has only in-frame clones and lacks some. The sample holds about 85,000 clones, about nine tenths seen once. Sequenced here: peripheral blood, sampled in the first trimester of pregnancy. These receptors were obtained from a female donor with multiple sclerosis, enrolled in a pregnancy study.

The chain combines TRBV9 with TRBJ2-7, with TRBD2 identical over 7 bases. This CDR3 contains 13 residues. Trimming at V came to 2 bases and at J to 7 bases, leaving 6 bases not matched to a gene. The germline V gene encodes CDR1 SGDLS and CDR2 YYNGEE. In DNA, the CDR3 is TGTGCCAGCAGCGTTATCCTGGGGGGGGAGCAGTACTTC. Translation: CASSVILGGEQYF.

In its sample, this clone was seen a few times. V and J are TRBV2 and TRBJ1-5, with D maybe TRBD1 (6 bases). Germline CDR1 and CDR2: SNHLY and FYNNEI. The ends were cut back, 4 bases at V and 4 bases at J, with 11 bases in the middle. The CDR3 is 14 residues long. CDR3 nucleotide sequence: TGTGCCAGCAGTGTACAGGGAGCAAATCAGCCCCAGCATTTT. Amino acid sequence: CASSVQGANQPQHF.

The genes are TRBV5-6 and TRBJ1-2; D is perhaps TRBD1 (5 bases). The CDR3 totals 16 residues. Germline lookup yields CDR1 SGHDT and CDR2 YYEEEE. V lost 1 base, J lost 0 bases, and 13 bases lay in between. Here the CDR3 reads CASSLRPGRANYGYTF. In DNA, the CDR3 is TGTGCCAGCAGCTTGAGGCCGGGCAGGGCTAACTATGGCTACACCTTC.

The chain employs TRBV6-5 and TRBJ1-4, with D unclear. This CDR3 contains 14 residues. In germline, CDR1 is MNHEY, CDR2 SVGAGI. The V gene lost 6 bases and the J gene lost 3 bases, with 11 bases spanning the gap. This CDR3 is CASSMGGPNEKLFF. CDR3 DNA sequence: TGTGCCAGCAGCATGGGTGGGCCTAATGAAAAACTGTTTTTT.

The table lists this clone with a few counts. The chain has TRBV6-6 and TRBJ1-2; D possibly corresponds to TRBD1 (5 bases). The length of the CDR3 is 16 residues. V gave up 6 bases and J gave up 4 bases, with 21 bases separating them. Germline V gene data show CDR1 as MNHNY and CDR2 as SVGAGI (reference sequence). For the CDR3, the DNA is TGTGCCAGCAGAAAAGGCGGAGGGGATGGGGGCTATGGCTACACCTTC. Its translation: CASRKGGGDGGYGYTF.